Ten or more counts support the clone carrying this T cell receptor (beta chain). This CDR3 has 16 residues. J was trimmed by 0 bases and V by 1 base; bases with no gene match: 4. CDR1 and CDR2 from the germline V gene are MNHEY and SVGAGI. TCRdb independently ran MiXCR on the RT-PCR reads; one entry per CDR3 protein. Among approximately 61,000 distinct CDR3 sequences listed, less than 15% were seen once. This sample stems from a study of patients and donors after allogeneic stem cell transplantation. This TCR was sampled from a human donor who was either an allogeneic HSCT recipient or a stem cell or donor lymphocyte infusion donor (not recorded which). It is not recorded whose cells these are; they may come from a transplant donor. Sequenced: blood, either unsorted or a sorted T cell fraction (not recorded which). The rearrangement joins TRBV6-5 to TRBJ1-2; 8 nucleotides match TRBD1. The CDR3 DNA reads TGTGCCAGCAGTTACTTGCCAGGGGGCACTAACTATGGCTACACCTTC. Translating it yields CASSYLPGGTNYGYTF.